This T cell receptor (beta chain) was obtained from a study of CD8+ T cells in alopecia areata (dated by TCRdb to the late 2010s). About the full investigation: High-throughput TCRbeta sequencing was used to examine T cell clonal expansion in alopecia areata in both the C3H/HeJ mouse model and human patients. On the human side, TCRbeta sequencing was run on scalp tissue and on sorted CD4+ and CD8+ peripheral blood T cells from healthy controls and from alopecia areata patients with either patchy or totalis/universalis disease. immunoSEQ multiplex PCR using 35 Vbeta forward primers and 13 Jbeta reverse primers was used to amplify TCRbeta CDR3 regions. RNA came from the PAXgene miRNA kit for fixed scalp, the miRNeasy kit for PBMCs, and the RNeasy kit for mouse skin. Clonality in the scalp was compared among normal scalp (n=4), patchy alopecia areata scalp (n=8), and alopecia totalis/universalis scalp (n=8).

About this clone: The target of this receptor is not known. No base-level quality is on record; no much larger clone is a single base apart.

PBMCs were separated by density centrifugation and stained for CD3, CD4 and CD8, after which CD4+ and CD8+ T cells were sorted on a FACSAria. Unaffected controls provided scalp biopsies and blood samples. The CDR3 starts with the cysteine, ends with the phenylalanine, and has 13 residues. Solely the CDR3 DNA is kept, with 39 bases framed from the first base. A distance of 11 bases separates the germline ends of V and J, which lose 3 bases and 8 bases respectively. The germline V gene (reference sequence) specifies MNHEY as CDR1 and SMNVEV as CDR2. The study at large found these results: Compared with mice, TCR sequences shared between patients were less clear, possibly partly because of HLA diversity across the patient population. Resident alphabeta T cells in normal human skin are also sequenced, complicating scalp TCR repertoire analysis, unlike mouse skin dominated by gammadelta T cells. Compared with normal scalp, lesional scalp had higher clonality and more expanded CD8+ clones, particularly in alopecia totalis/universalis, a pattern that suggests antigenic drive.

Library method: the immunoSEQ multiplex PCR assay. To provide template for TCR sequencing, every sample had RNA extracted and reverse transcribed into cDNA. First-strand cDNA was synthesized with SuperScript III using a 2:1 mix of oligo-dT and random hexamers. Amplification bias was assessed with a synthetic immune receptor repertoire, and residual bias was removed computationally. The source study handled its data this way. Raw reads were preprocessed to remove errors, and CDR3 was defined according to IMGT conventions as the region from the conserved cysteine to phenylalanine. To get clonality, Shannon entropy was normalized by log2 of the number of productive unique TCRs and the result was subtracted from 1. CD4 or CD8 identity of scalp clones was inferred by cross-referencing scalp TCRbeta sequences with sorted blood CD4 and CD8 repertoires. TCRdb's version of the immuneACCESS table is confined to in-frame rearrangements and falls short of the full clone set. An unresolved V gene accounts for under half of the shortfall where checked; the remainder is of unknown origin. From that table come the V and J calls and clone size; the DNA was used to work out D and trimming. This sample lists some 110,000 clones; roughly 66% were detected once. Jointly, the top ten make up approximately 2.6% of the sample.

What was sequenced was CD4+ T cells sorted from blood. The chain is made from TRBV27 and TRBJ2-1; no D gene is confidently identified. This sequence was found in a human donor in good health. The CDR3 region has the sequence CASSFLNRDEQFF. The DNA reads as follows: TGTGCCAGCAGTTTTCTGAACCGGGATGAGCAGTTCTTC.